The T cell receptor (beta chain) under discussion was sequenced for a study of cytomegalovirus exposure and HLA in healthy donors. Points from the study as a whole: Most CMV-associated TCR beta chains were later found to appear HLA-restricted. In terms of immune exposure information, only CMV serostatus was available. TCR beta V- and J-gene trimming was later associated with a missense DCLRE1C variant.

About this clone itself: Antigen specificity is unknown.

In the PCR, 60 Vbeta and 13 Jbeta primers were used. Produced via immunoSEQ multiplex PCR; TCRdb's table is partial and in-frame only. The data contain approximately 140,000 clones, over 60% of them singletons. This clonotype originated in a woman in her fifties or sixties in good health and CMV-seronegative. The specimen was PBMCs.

The CDR3 sequence: CASILYLNTEAFF. CDR3 in DNA: TGTGCCAGCATATTGTATCTGAACACTGAAGCTTTCTTT. The chain joins TRBV6-1 to TRBJ1-1, with no clear D. Trimming took off 7 bases at V and 0 bases at J, with 9 bases between the two ends. The germline gives CDR1 MNHNS, CDR2 SASEGT. The CDR3 contains 13 residues.